The clone carrying this TCR beta chain has ten or more counts. Its specificity is unknown. This entry comes from a study of T cells after yellow fever vaccination. Study overall: Preparing low-cell-number fractions relied on SMART-Seq v4 Ultra Low Input.

TCRdb processed the 5' RACE reads anew with MiXCR; each CDR3 protein has one entry. The table shows some 290,000 distinct CDR3 sequences, with over 8.5% occurring only once. The CDR3 consists of 12 residues. Germline CDR1 MNHEY, CDR2 SVGAGI. V shed 5 bases and J shed 3 bases, with 5 bases lying between them. General study findings and limits: Subsequent booster samples again held most clones from primary vaccination (around 96% CD4, 85% to 90% CD8). Overall, a small share of clonotypes was seen in both CD4 and CD8 compartments.

Sequencing was performed on CD4+ T cells sorted from PBMCs, taken 45 days after the yellow fever booster vaccination. This chain uses TRBV6-5 with TRBJ2-1; perhaps TRBD2 as D (5 bases). This receptor was obtained from a man in his late teens or twenties who received the YFV17D yellow fever vaccine. CDR3 sequence: CASSGLYNEQFF. DNA for the CDR3: TGTGCCAGCAGTGGACTCTACAATGAGCAGTTCTTC.